One sample yielded the 9 T cell receptor beta chains listed below, sequenced in a study of CD8+CD57+ T cells in acquired aplastic anemia. Patients included in sequencing had previously demonstrated CD8+CD57+ cell expansion by flow cytometry. Genomic DNA served as template for TCR beta VDJ and CDR3 profiling. TCRdb reprocessed the reads via MiXCR and lists one record per CDR3 protein. Among under 150,000 distinct CDR3 sequences listed, almost 40% were seen once. Source material: sorted CD4+, CD8+, or CD8+CD57+ T cells (not recorded which) from PBMCs. The source of these receptors is a human donor with aplastic anemia.

The count of this clonotype is one. The chain joins TRBV20-1 to TRBJ2-7, with D perhaps assigned TRBD1 or TRBD2 (5 bases each). The V gene's germline CDR1 is DFQATT and CDR2 SNEGSKA (reference sequence). This CDR3 is 13 amino acids long. V dropped 8 bases and J dropped 6 bases, with 20 bases sitting between them. The CDR3: CSQSLGALGEQYF. Here the CDR3 DNA reads TGCAGTCAATCCCTCGGGGCTCTAGGCGAGCAGTACTTC.

This rearrangement joins TRBV7-3 to TRBJ2-5, with D possibly being TRBD1 (6 bases). This CDR3 is built from 13 residues. Trimming took off 8 bases at V and 2 bases at J, with 12 bases between the two ends. From germline, CDR1 is SGHTA and CDR2 FQGTGA. CDR3 region: CASDRWPQETQYF. The CDR3 DNA follows: TGTGCCAGCGACAGGTGGCCGCAAGAGACCCAGTACTTC.

The sample holds many counts of this clonotype. The chain has TRBV6-2 or TRBV6-3 and TRBJ1-6; TRBD1 agrees at 8 bases. The junction had 8 bases not matched to a gene; V was cut back by 0 bases and J by 7 bases. Per the germline V gene, CDR1 is MNHEY and CDR2 is SVGEGT. The CDR3 is 17 amino acids. The CDR3 loop reads CASSYSVTGVSNSPLHF. The CDR3, as DNA: TGTGCCAGCAGTTACTCGGTGACAGGGGTGTCGAATTCACCCCTCCACTTT.

Remarks on this clonotype: With a much larger clone just one base away, this may be a read error. This chain joins TRBV6-1 and TRBJ2-3; TRBD2 aligns across 8 bases. V gave up 6 bases and J gave up 9 bases; unmatched junction bases: 8. The CDR3 is 13 amino acids. Germline CDR1 MNHNS, CDR2 SASEGT. The CDR3 protein is CASSREAGVTQYF. The CDR3 bases are TGTGCCAGCAGCCGAGAAGCGGGGGTAACGCAGTATTTT.

This clonotype was detected ten times or more. The chain carries TRBV18 and TRBJ2-5; either TRBD1 or TRBD2 may supply D (5 bases each). The CDR3 extends over 14 amino acids. The germline V gene has CDR1 KGHSH and CDR2 LQKENI. V was clipped by 3 bases and J by 2 bases, with 10 bases between them. CDR3 sequence (DNA): TGTGCCAGCTCACCTAGGGACGGACAAGAGACCCAGTACTTC. Translated, it gives CASSPRDGQETQYF. Filled out from reference TRBV18 and TRBJ2-5, the complete variable domain reads NAGVMQNPRHLVRRRGQEARLRCSPMKGHSHVYWYRQLPEEGLKFMVYLQKENIIDESGMPKERFSAEFPKEGPSILRIQQVVRGDSAAYFCASSPRDGQETQYFGPGTRLLVL.

This clonotype was seen repeatedly, ten times or more. The chain is built from TRBV6-1 and TRBJ1-6, with no clear D. This CDR3 has 16 residues. The V gene's germline CDR1 is MNHNS and CDR2 SASEGT. V lost 1 base to trimming and J lost 6 bases, with 13 bases between them. The CDR3 DNA sequence: TGTGCCAGCAGTGAAGGGAGACTTCAAGGTAATTCACCCCTCCACTTT. This encodes CASSEGRLQGNSPLHF.

This clonotype occurred many times. The CDR3 DNA reads TGTGCCATCAGTCGCGGTAGTCAGGGTTCGGAAAAACTGTTTTTT. Translating gives CAISRGSQGSEKLFF. This chain joins TRBV10-3 and TRBJ1-4; TRBD1 might be the D (5 bases). The CDR3 is 15 amino acids. V lost 5 bases to trimming and J lost 8 bases, with 18 bases between them. Germline-derived CDR1 and CDR2 are ENHRY and SYGVKD.

This rearrangement joins TRBV10-3 to TRBJ1-5; 9 positions agree with TRBD1. V lost 10 bases to trimming and J lost 4 bases; unmatched junction nucleotides: 8. Germline CDR1 ENHRY, CDR2 SYGVKD. This CDR3 comprises 14 residues. The CDR3 coding sequence is TGTGCCACCAGGGACAGGGTTGGAAATCAGCCCCAGCATTTT. This gives the protein CATRDRVGNQPQHF.

This clonotype was observed many times. This chain joins TRBV29-1 and TRBJ2-6, with TRBD1 identical over 7 bases. This CDR3 spans 17 amino acids. Losses at the gene ends were 5 bases for V and 0 bases for J; bases not matched to a gene: 10. CDR1 and CDR2 (germline): SQVTM, ANQGSEA. CDR3 sequence reads: CSVTRQGTYSGANVLTF. CDR3 DNA: TGCAGCGTTACTAGACAGGGTACCTACTCTGGGGCCAACGTCCTGACTTTC.